One and the same sample provided the 18 T cell receptor beta chains below, sequenced in a study of T-cell memory formation after mild COVID-19. TCRdb reprocessed the 5' RACE reads with MiXCR, giving one entry per CDR3 protein. Here the sample spans 250,000 to 300,000 distinct CDR3 sequences, 15% to 20% being singletons. The source material was PBMCs or a T cell subset sorted from them (not recorded which). These receptors were obtained from a man between 18 and 35 years old who had mild COVID-19 (a few samples of this study predate the infection). Cell type and time point are not known.

This clonotype was counted only a few times. V usage is TRBV5-1 and J usage is TRBJ1-2; maybe TRBD1 (5 bases). V lost 4 bases to trimming and J lost 6 bases, with 19 bases between them. The germline CDR1 and CDR2 sequences are SGHRS and YFSETQ. CDR3 size: 15 residues. The CDR3 loop is CASSPMMGGRDGYTF. CDR3 in DNA: TGCGCCAGCAGCCCCATGATGGGGGGGAGAGATGGCTACACCTTC.

This clonotype was picked up a small number of times. The gene calls are TRBV20-1 and TRBJ2-3, with 7 bases aligning to TRBD2. The CDR3 has 15 amino acids. V gave up 5 bases and J gave up 1 base; unmatched junction bases: 9. CDR1 DFQATT and CDR2 SNEGSKA come from the germline V gene (reference sequence). This chain's CDR3 is CSAFNPAGGTDTQYF. The CDR3 DNA reads TGCAGTGCTTTCAACCCGGCGGGGGGCACAGATACGCAGTATTTT.

The V and J genes are TRBV12-3 or TRBV12-4 and TRBJ2-7; 8 nucleotides match TRBD1. V lost 7 bases, J lost 5 bases, and 4 bases stayed unmatched. This CDR3 has 12 amino acids. As DNA, the CDR3 is TGTGCCAGCACCGGACAGGGCGACGAGCAGTACTTC. It is translated as CASTGQGDEQYF.

This clonotype showed up many times. The gene calls are TRBV5-1 and TRBJ1-2; TRBD1 is a possible D gene (5 bases). V shed 2 bases and J shed 4 bases, with 12 bases lying between them. CDR1 SGHRS and CDR2 YFSETQ come from the germline V gene. The CDR3 sequence is 14 residues long. The DNA for the CDR3 is TGCGCCAGCAGCTTTGGGGGGAGTGGCTATGGCTACACCTTC. It is translated as CASSFGGSGYGYTF. The full variable domain, with the rest looked up from reference TRBV5-1 and TRBJ1-2, is KAGVTQTPRYLIKTRGQQVTLSCSPISGHRSVSWYQQTPGQGLQFLFEYFSETQRNKGNFPGRFSGRQFSNSRSEMNVSTLELGDSALYLCASSFGGSGYGYTFGSGTRLTVV.

The J gene is TRBJ2-1, the V gene TRBV12-3 or TRBV12-4, with TRBD1 matching over 7 bases. This CDR3 contains 14 residues. J lost 5 bases, V lost 3 bases, and 4 bases had no gene match. The CDR3 spells CASSLTGRDNEQFF. In DNA form, the CDR3 reads TGTGCCAGCAGTTTGACAGGGCGCGACAATGAGCAGTTCTTC.

This clonotype was counted at least ten times. This chain uses TRBV12-3 or TRBV12-4 with TRBJ2-5; 7 bases fit TRBD1. This CDR3 comprises 13 residues. The trim removed 5 bases at V and 2 bases at J, leaving 2 bases unmatched. The chain's CDR3 is CASSRDSQETQYF. Here the CDR3 DNA reads TGTGCCAGCAGTCGGGACAGTCAAGAGACCCAGTACTTC.

The V call is TRBV7-2, the J call TRBJ2-1; D is uncertain. The length of the CDR3 is 16 residues. V gave up 1 base and J gave up 1 base, with 11 bases separating them. Germline CDR1 reads SGHTA; CDR2 reads FQGNSA. The CDR3 is CASSLGVRDSYNEQFF. CDR3 bases: TGTGCCAGCAGCTTAGGGGTTAGGGATTCCTACAATGAGCAGTTCTTC. The full variable domain, its missing parts supplied by reference TRBV7-2 and TRBJ2-1, is GAGVSQSPSNKVTEKGKDVELRCDPISGHTALYWYRQSLGQGLEFLIYFQGNSAPDKSGLPSDRFSAERTGGSVSTLTIQRTQQEDSAVYLCASSLGVRDSYNEQFFGPGTRLTVL.

This chain joins TRBV11-2 and TRBJ2-3; D possibly uses TRBD1 or TRBD2 (6 bases each). V was clipped by 0 bases and J by 2 bases, with 9 bases between them. The CDR3 sequence is 15 residues long. Germline V gives CDR1 SGHAT, CDR2 FQNNGV. CDR3 nucleotide sequence: TGTGCCAGCAGCTTAGAGAGGGGGGCCACAGATACGCAGTATTTT. Its protein is CASSLERGATDTQYF.

This clonotype was observed many times. This chain uses TRBV29-1 with TRBJ2-3; tentative D call: TRBD1 (5 bases). The CDR3 runs 12 residues. Germline CDR1 SQVTM, CDR2 ANQGSEA. V lost 3 bases, J lost 1 base, and 5 bases lay in between. CDR3 residues: CSVDRGTDTQYF. CDR3 DNA sequence: TGCAGCGTTGACAGGGGCACAGATACGCAGTATTTT.

The genes are TRBV11-2 and TRBJ1-1; D is perhaps TRBD1 (6 bases). CDR3 size: 13 residues. V lost 3 bases to trimming and J lost 6 bases, with 11 bases between them. The germline V gene has CDR1 SGHAT and CDR2 FQNNGV. The chain's CDR3 is CASSFPGAAEAFF. The CDR3 DNA sequence: TGTGCCAGCAGCTTTCCGGGGGCCGCTGAAGCTTTCTTT.

Only a few counts were recorded for this clonotype. V is TRBV7-9 and J is TRBJ1-5; TRBD1 is a possible D gene (5 bases). The CDR3 length is 16 residues. Germline lookup yields CDR1 SEHNR and CDR2 FQNEAQ (reference sequence). Between the trimmed V and J ends, which lost 0 bases and 2 bases, there was a span of 11 bases. The CDR3 coding sequence is TGTGCCAGCAGCTTAGCTCGGGGGGACGGCAATCAGCCCCAGCATTTT. This gives the protein CASSLARGDGNQPQHF.

In this sample, this clonotype turned up a few times. The V call is TRBV5-1, the J call TRBJ2-3; 12 positions match TRBD2. Per germline, CDR1 SGHRS and CDR2 YFSETQ. Unmatched junction bases numbered 13, after V lost 8 bases and J lost 0 bases. The CDR3 covers 18 residues. This CDR3 is CASPTGRTSGVSTDTQYF. CDR3 coding DNA: TGCGCCAGTCCCACAGGGCGGACTAGCGGGGTTAGCACAGATACGCAGTATTTT.

The chain uses TRBV20-1 and TRBJ2-7, with TRBD2 identical over 10 bases. The CDR3 is 16 amino acids. V shed 1 base, J shed 4 bases, and the junction held 10 bases outside the gene matches. Germline-derived CDR1 and CDR2 are DFQATT and SNEGSKA (reference sequence). In nucleotides, the CDR3 is TGCAGTGCTAGAGTTTGGAGCGGGGGGGCGTCTTACGAGCAGTACTTC. This translates into CSARVWSGGASYEQYF.

This clonotype was picked up a small number of times. The chain has TRBV20-1 and TRBJ2-3, with TRBD2 identical over 9 bases. The CDR3 extends over 15 amino acids. V trimming: 3 bases; J trimming: 4 bases; junction bases outside the gene matches: 8. The germline V gene encodes CDR1 DFQATT and CDR2 SNEGSKA (reference sequence). The CDR3 region is CSASGAGGLPDTQYF. For the CDR3, the DNA is TGCAGTGCTAGTGGTGCGGGGGGGCTTCCAGATACGCAGTATTTT.

This clonotype was observed a handful of times. The chain has TRBV5-1 and TRBJ2-1; D remains ambiguous. CDR3 length: 18 residues. Germline values: CDR1 SGHRS, CDR2 YFSETQ. V was pared by 0 bases and J by 0 bases, with 16 bases between. The CDR3 DNA reads TGCGCCAGCAGCTTGGTCTTCTGGGCCGTTCCCTCCTACAATGAGCAGTTCTTC. The encoded protein is CASSLVFWAVPSYNEQFF.

The table lists this clonotype with a few counts. This chain links TRBV7-6 with TRBJ2-3; D gene uncertain. V was pared by 1 base and J by 4 bases, with 9 bases between. The CDR3 loop spans 14 amino acids. The germline CDR1 and CDR2 sequences are SGHVS and FNYEAQ. This CDR3 reads CASSLGFEPDTQYF. The CDR3, as DNA: TGTGCCAGCAGCTTAGGTTTCGAACCAGATACGCAGTATTTT. The complete variable domain, with remaining parts taken from reference TRBV7-6 and TRBJ2-3, reads GAGVSQSPRYKVTKRGQDVALRCDPISGHVSLYWYRQALGQGPEFLTYFNYEAQQDKSGLPNDRFSAERPEGSISTLTIQRTEQRDSAMYRCASSLGFEPDTQYFGPGTRLTVL.

This chain uses TRBV2 with TRBJ2-1; possible D gene TRBD2, 5 bases. This CDR3 has 15 residues. Germline values: CDR1 SNHLY, CDR2 FYNNEI. The V end lost 6 bases, the J end lost 0 bases, and 12 bases lay between the germline ends. DNA of the CDR3: TGTGCCAGCAGGCCCAGGAGGAGCTCCTACAATGAGCAGTTCTTC. Translation gives CASRPRRSSYNEQFF.

There are a few counts of this clonotype. The chain links TRBV9 to TRBJ1-4, with D possibly being TRBD1 (5 bases). Germline assignment: CDR1 SGDLS and CDR2 YYNGEE. V was cut by 4 bases and J by 3 bases, with 19 bases left in between. The CDR3 totals 17 residues. In DNA, the CDR3 is TGTGCCAGCAGCCCCCGGACCATAACAGGAGCTAATGAAAAACTGTTTTTT. This translates into CASSPRTITGANEKLFF.